This T cell receptor beta chain was identified in a study of human T cells and chemical hapten exposure. Points from the study as a whole: With DPC sensitization, TCRs exceeding 1 in 1000 frequency showed no change.

Concerning this clonotype: Antigen unknown.

In germline, CDR1 is SGHDT, CDR2 YYEEEE. J gave up 2 bases and V 3 bases, and 5 bases lay outside the gene matches. The CDR3 runs 14 residues. In the library, unique molecular identifiers were attached to individual cDNA molecules. TCRdb redid the calling of the 5' RACE reads with MiXCR, one entry per CDR3 protein. The sample yields about 81,000 distinct CDR3 sequences, about 7.7% seen once. Total RNA came from unfractionated whole blood. This TCR was recovered from a male donor in good health. The genes are TRBV5-6 and TRBJ2-7; 7 bases agree with TRBD1. The chain's CDR3 is CASSSGTAPYEQYF. In DNA, the CDR3 is TGTGCCAGCAGCTCCGGGACAGCCCCCTACGAGCAGTACTTC.